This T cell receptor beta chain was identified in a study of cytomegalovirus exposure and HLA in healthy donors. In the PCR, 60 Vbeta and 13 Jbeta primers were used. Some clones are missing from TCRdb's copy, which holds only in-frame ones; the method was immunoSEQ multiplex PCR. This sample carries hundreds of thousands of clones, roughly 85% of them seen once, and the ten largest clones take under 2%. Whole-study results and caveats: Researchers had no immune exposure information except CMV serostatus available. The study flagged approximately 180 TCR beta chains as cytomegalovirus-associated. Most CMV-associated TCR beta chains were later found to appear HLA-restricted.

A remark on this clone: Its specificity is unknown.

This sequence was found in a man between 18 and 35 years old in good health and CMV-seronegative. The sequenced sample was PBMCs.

CDR3 bases: TGTGCCAGCAGCTTACCTCCTTGGGGGGGGGCCGACACTGAAGCTTTCTTT. Amino acids: CASSLPPWGGADTEAFF. The chain joins TRBV7-4 to TRBJ1-1; perhaps TRBD1 as D (6 bases). This CDR3 spans 17 amino acids. The germline gives CDR1 SGHVT, CDR2 SQSDAQ. V was shortened by 2 bases and J by 3 bases, with 19 bases between the two germline ends.